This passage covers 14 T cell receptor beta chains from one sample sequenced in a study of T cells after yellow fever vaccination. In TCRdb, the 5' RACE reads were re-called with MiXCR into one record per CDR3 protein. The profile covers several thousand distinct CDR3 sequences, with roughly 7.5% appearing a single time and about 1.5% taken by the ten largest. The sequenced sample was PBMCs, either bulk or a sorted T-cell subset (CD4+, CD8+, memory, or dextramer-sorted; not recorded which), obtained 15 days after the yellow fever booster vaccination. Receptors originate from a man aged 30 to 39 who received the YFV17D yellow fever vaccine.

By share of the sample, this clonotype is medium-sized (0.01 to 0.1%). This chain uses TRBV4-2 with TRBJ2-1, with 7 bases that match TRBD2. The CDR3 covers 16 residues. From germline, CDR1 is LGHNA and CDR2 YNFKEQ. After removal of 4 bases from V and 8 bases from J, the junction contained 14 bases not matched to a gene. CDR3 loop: CASSPPRAGVGDEQFF. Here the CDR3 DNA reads TGTGCCAGCAGCCCCCCCCGGGCGGGAGTTGGGGATGAGCAGTTCTTC.

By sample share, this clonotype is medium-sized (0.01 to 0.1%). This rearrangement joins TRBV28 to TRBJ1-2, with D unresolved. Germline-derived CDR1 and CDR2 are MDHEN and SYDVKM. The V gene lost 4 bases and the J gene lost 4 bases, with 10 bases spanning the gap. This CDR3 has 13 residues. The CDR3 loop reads CASSWSKGYGYTF. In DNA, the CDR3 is TGTGCCAGCAGTTGGAGCAAGGGCTATGGCTACACCTTC.

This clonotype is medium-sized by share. The CDR3 sequence is CASSQELSRGHNEQFF. Written as DNA, the CDR3 is TGCGCCAGCAGCCAAGAATTGAGCAGGGGGCACAATGAGCAGTTCTTC. The chain recombines TRBV4-3 with TRBJ2-1; 8 positions match TRBD1. The J segment lost 5 bases and the V segment lost 0 bases, leaving 6 bases of the junction unmatched. Germline loops: CDR1 LGHNA, CDR2 YSLEER. This CDR3 is built from 16 residues.

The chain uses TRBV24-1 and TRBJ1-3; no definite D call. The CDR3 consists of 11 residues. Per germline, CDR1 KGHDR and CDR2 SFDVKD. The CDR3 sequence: CGASDVNTIYF. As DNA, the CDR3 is TGTGGGGCCAGTGATGTAAACACCATATATTTT.

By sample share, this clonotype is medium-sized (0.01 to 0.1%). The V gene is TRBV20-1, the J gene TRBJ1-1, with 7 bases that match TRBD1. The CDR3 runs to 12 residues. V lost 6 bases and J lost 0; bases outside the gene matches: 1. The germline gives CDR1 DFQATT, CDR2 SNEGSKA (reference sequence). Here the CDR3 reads CSAGTVNTEAFF. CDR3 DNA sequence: TGCAGTGCCGGGACAGTGAACACTGAAGCTTTCTTT.

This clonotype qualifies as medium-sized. The CDR3 DNA sequence: TGTGCCATCAGTCGTGCCGGGGGCACTGAAGCTTTCTTT. Translation: CAISRAGGTEAFF. This chain uses TRBV10-3 with TRBJ1-1, with D perhaps matching TRBD1 (5 bases). Germline V gives CDR1 ENHRY, CDR2 SYGVKD. This CDR3 has 13 amino acids. Trimming cost V 5 bases and J 4 bases, with 11 bases left between them.

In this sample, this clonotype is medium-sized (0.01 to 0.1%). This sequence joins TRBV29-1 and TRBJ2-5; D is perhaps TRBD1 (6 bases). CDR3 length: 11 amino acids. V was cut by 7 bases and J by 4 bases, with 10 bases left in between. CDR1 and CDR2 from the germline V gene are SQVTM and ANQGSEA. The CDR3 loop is CSGLQGETQYF. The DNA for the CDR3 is TGCAGCGGGCTACAGGGAGAGACCCAGTACTTC.

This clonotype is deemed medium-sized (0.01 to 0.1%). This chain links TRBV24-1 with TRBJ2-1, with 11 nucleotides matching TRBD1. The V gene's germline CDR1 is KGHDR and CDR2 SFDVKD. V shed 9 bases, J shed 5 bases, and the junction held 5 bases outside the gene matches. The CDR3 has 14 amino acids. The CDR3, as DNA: TGTGCCACCGGAGGGACAGGGGGTAACAATGAGCAGTTCTTC. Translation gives CATGGTGGNNEQFF.

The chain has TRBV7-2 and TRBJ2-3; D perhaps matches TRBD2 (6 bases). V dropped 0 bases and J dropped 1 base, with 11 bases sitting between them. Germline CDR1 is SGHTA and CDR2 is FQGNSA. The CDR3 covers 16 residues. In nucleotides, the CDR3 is TGTGCCAGCAGCTTAGCTCCGGGAGCAGGCACAGATACGCAGTATTTT. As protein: CASSLAPGAGTDTQYF. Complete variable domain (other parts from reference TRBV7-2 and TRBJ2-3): GAGVSQSPSNKVTEKGKDVELRCDPISGHTALYWYRQSLGQGLEFLIYFQGNSAPDKSGLPSDRFSAERTGGSVSTLTIQRTQQEDSAVYLCASSLAPGAGTDTQYFGPGTRLTVL.

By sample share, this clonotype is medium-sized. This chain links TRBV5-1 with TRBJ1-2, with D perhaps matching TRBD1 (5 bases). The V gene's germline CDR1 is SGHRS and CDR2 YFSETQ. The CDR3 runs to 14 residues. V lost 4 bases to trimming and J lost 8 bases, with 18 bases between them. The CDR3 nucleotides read TGCGCCAGCAGCCCGGACGGGTTAGGGGTCGGCTACACCTTC. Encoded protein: CASSPDGLGVGYTF.

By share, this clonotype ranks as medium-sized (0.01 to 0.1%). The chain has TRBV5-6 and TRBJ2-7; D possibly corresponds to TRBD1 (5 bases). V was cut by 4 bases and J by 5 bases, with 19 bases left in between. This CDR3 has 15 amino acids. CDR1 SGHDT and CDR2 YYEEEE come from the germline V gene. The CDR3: CASSETGGADNEQYF. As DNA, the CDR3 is TGTGCCAGCAGCGAAACGGGTGGGGCTGACAACGAGCAGTACTTC.

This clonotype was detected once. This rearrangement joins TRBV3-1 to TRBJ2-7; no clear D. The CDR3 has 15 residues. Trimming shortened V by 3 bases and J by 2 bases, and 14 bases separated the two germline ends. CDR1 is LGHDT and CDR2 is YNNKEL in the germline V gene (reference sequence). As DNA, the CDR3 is TGTGCCAGCAGCCAGCACCTCCCCTGGACCTACGAGCAGTACTTC. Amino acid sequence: CASSQHLPWTYEQYF.

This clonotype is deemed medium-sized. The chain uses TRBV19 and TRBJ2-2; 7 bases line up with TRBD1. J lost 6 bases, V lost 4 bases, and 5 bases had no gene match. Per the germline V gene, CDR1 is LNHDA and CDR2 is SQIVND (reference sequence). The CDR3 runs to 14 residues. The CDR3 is CASSTLTGAGELFF. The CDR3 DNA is TGTGCCAGTAGTACCCTTACAGGGGCCGGGGAGCTGTTTTTT.

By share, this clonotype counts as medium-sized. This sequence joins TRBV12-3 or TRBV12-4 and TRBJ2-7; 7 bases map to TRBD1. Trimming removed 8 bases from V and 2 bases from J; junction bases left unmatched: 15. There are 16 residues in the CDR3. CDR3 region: CASGPTGTERTYEQYF. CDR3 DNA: TGTGCCAGCGGCCCAACAGGGACAGAGCGTACCTACGAGCAGTACTTC.